These 18 T cell receptor beta chains originate from one sample sequenced in a study of blood T cells in healthy people across ages. Combining a sample-barcoded 5' primer with a J-beta primer mix, a second PCR ran for about 7 to 12 cycles. TCRdb re-called the 5' RACE reads with MiXCR, one entry per CDR3 protein. The table lists approximately 760,000 distinct CDR3 sequences, around 25% of them singletons. The same data also went into a second study, on T cells of mothers and their children.

Sequenced: blood. These receptors were obtained from a boy aged 5-17 years in good health.

The chain uses TRBV10-3 and TRBJ2-7; D is possibly TRBD2 (5 bases). V lost 6 bases to trimming and J lost 3 bases, with 18 bases between them. The CDR3 spans 15 residues. Per germline, CDR1 ENHRY and CDR2 SYGVKD. The CDR3 DNA sequence: TGTGCCATCAGCCCAAATACGGGGTTGGGCTACGAGCAGTACTTC. Encoded protein: CAISPNTGLGYEQYF.

This rearrangement joins TRBV2 to TRBJ2-4, with unresolved D. Trimming removed 2 bases at V and 0 bases at J, with 11 bases between. This CDR3 has 16 residues. CDR1 and CDR2 (germline): SNHLY, FYNNEI. The CDR3 protein is CASSETGLKAKNIQYF. The CDR3 DNA follows: TGTGCCAGCAGTGAAACGGGTCTAAAAGCCAAAAACATTCAGTACTTC.

Only a few counts were recorded for this clonotype. The V call is TRBV5-1, the J call TRBJ1-4; 9 bases align to TRBD1. V shed 2 bases and J 8 bases; nucleotides not matched to a gene: 4. There are 14 residues in the CDR3. In germline, CDR1 is SGHRS, CDR2 YFSETQ. The CDR3 region has the DNA TGCGCCAGCAGCTTACAGGGGGCCGAAGAAAAACTGTTTTTT. Amino acids: CASSLQGAEEKLFF.

The chain has TRBV4-3 and TRBJ1-6; D is uncertain. Germline V gene lookup returns CDR1 LGHNA and CDR2 YSLEER. Between the trimmed V and J ends, which lost 1 base and 5 bases, there was a span of 9 bases. There are 15 residues in the CDR3. CDR3 bases: TGCGCCAGCAGCCAAGTTGTCGCCCATAATTCACCCCTCCACTTT. It codes for CASSQVVAHNSPLHF.

The chain is built from TRBV7-6 and TRBJ2-1, with TRBD2 identical over 7 bases. V dropped 3 bases and J dropped 5; count of bases not matched to a gene: 1. There are 13 residues in the CDR3. CDR1 SGHVS and CDR2 FNYEAQ come from the germline V gene. The CDR3 nucleotides read TGTGCCAGCAGCTTCCGGGGGGACAATGAGCAGTTCTTC. This encodes CASSFRGDNEQFF.

This clonotype occurred a few times. The chain uses TRBV7-6 and TRBJ2-7; D tentatively fits TRBD1 or TRBD2 (5 bases each). The CDR3 extends over 15 amino acids. Germline V gene sequence: CDR1 SGHVS, CDR2 FNYEAQ. Trimming removed 5 bases from V and 0 bases from J, with 14 bases in between. The CDR3: CASSPRDERSYEQYF. For the CDR3, the DNA is TGTGCCAGCAGCCCCCGGGACGAACGCTCCTACGAGCAGTACTTC.

The genes are TRBV10-3 and TRBJ2-5, with 7 bases fitting TRBD2. Germline V gene data show CDR1 as ENHRY and CDR2 as SYGVKD. CDR3 length: 16 residues. J lost 5 bases, V lost 3 bases, and 12 bases had no gene match. The CDR3 DNA follows: TGTGCCATCAGTGATCCGCCGGGCGGGGGAGGGGAGACCCAGTACTTC. Translating gives CAISDPPGGGGETQYF.

The gene calls are TRBV9 and TRBJ2-4; possibly TRBD1 or TRBD2 for D (6 bases each). The CDR3 loop spans 16 amino acids. Trimming took off 4 bases at V and 4 bases at J, with 18 bases between the two ends. Germline V lookup: CDR1 SGDLS, CDR2 YYNGEE. The CDR3, as DNA: TGTGCCAGCAGCTCACAACAGGGAGGTGGTAAAAACATTCAGTACTTC. Translated: CASSSQQGGGKNIQYF.

This clonotype was picked up a small number of times. V usage is TRBV27 and J usage is TRBJ1-4; maybe TRBD1 (6 bases). The CDR3 sequence is 16 residues long. The V gene lost 7 bases and the J gene lost 2 bases, with 17 bases spanning the gap. Germline values: CDR1 MNHEY, CDR2 SMNVEV (reference sequence). The chain's CDR3 is CASTAPSGVTNEKLFF. In DNA, the CDR3 is TGTGCCAGCACCGCACCCTCAGGGGTTACTAATGAAAAACTGTTTTTT.

There are a few counts of this clonotype. V gene TRBV7-8 combines with J gene TRBJ2-7; 7 nucleotides match TRBD1. J gave up 7 bases and V 6 bases, and 15 bases lay outside the gene matches. CDR1 and CDR2 from the germline V gene are SGHVS and FQNEAQ. This CDR3 region has 15 residues. The CDR3 DNA reads as TGTGCCAGCAGGGACCGACAGGGCCCTCTGAGTGAGCAGTACTTC. It specifies CASRDRQGPLSEQYF.

The chain employs TRBV5-1 and TRBJ2-5; 9 positions match TRBD1. CDR1 SGHRS and CDR2 YFSETQ come from the germline V gene. V lost 4 bases and J lost 6; bases outside the gene matches: 13. There are 16 residues in the CDR3. The CDR3 DNA sequence: TGCGCCAGCAGCAGCTGGACAGGGGACGTACCGAAGACCCAGTACTTC. This codes for CASSSWTGDVPKTQYF.

This clonotype was detected only a few times. The chain links TRBV20-1 to TRBJ2-1; D assignment may be TRBD1 or TRBD2 (5 bases each). The V gene's germline CDR1 is DFQATT and CDR2 SNEGSKA (reference sequence). Trimming pared 0 bases from V and 3 bases from J, leaving 15 bases between. The CDR3 runs 16 residues. The CDR3 protein is CSARDSGPTSYNEQFF. The DNA of the CDR3 is TGCAGTGCTAGAGATTCGGGGCCGACAAGCTACAATGAGCAGTTCTTC.

This clonotype was recorded a few times. The chain links TRBV12-3 or TRBV12-4 to TRBJ2-1, with 7 bases fitting TRBD2. CDR3 length equals 17 residues. J gave up 9 bases and V 1 base, and 15 bases lay outside the gene matches. CDR3 DNA: TGTGCCAGCAGTTTAGGGCCACTAGCGCCGCGAGAGGGTGAGCAGTTCTTC. It encodes CASSLGPLAPREGEQFF.

A few counts support this clonotype. V is TRBV15 and J is TRBJ2-5; D gene unclear. This CDR3 is built from 14 residues. The germline V gene has CDR1 LNHNV and CDR2 YYDKDF (reference sequence). V lost 0 bases and J 7 bases, leaving 12 bases between the germline ends. CDR3 bases: TGTGCCACCAGCAGAGATTTGGAACCAGGGACCCAGTACTTC. It is translated as CATSRDLEPGTQYF.

V gene TRBV7-9 combines with J gene TRBJ1-2, with 7 bases matching TRBD1. The CDR3 covers 13 residues. V trimming: 3 bases; J trimming: 8 bases; junction bases outside the gene matches: 6. Germline V gene data show CDR1 as SEHNR and CDR2 as FQNEAQ (reference sequence). The CDR3 DNA sequence: TGTGCCAGCAGCTTGGGACAGTCACACGGCTACACCTTC. It encodes CASSLGQSHGYTF.

Many counts were recorded for this clonotype. The V and J genes are TRBV24-1 and TRBJ2-1; 10 bases agree with TRBD2. Germline trimming cut 5 bases from V and 2 bases from J; bases unmatched to any gene: 2. This CDR3 comprises 15 residues. Germline assignment: CDR1 KGHDR and CDR2 SFDVKD. The CDR3 protein is CATSGTSGTYNEQFF. The CDR3 DNA sequence: TGTGCCACCAGTGGTACTAGCGGGACCTACAATGAGCAGTTCTTC.

The chain uses TRBV19 and TRBJ1-5; no clear D. The CDR3 consists of 14 residues. V was clipped by 7 bases and J by 2 bases, with 12 bases between them. The germline V gene has CDR1 LNHDA and CDR2 SQIVND (reference sequence). This CDR3 reads CASNHRRRNQPQHF. Written as DNA, the CDR3 is TGTGCCAGTAATCATAGGCGGCGCAATCAGCCCCAGCATTTT.

There are a few counts of this clonotype. This chain joins TRBV20-1 and TRBJ2-7, with D unclear. The germline V and J ends were trimmed by 3 bases and 7 bases, with 16 bases remaining between them. From germline, CDR1 is DFQATT and CDR2 SNEGSKA (reference sequence). The CDR3 is 13 amino acids. The CDR3 coding sequence is TGCAGTGCTAGGTCACCTGGGCTTGGAGAGCAGTACTTC. It encodes CSARSPGLGEQYF.